This T cell receptor (beta chain) came from a study of OX40 agonist ivuxolimab in advanced cancers. Study details: Administration of intravenous ivuxolimab to patients occurred every 2 weeks at 0.01 to 10 mg/kg. Study-wide findings and caveats: CD4+ and CD8+ blood T cells expanded clonally by week 6 at 0.1 to 3.0 mg/kg.

As concerns this clone: Its target is not known.

The V gene's germline CDR1 is MDHEN and CDR2 SYDVKM. Trimming removed 3 bases from V and 3 bases from J, with 18 bases in between. CDR3 length equals 17 residues. Autoimmune disease history or systemic immunosuppression led to patients being barred. The protocol was immunoSEQ multiplex PCR, while the TCRdb copy is restricted to in-frame clones and leaves out a portion. The sample carries about 81,000 clones, about 86% recorded once. This rearrangement joins TRBV28 to TRBJ2-4; D gene unclear. The receptor comes from an adult with an advanced solid tumor such as melanoma, head and neck, liver or kidney cancer. Sequencing was performed on CD4+ or CD8+ T cells sorted from blood, taken in a trial of the OX40 agonist ivuxolimab. CDR3 sequence (DNA): TGTGCCAGCAGTTTCCCCCAGAAGGCCAGAGACAAAAACATTCAGTACTTC. Translated: CASSFPQKARDKNIQYF.